The rows below give T cell receptor beta chains drawn from one sample of a study of Ad26.COV2.S vaccination and SARS-CoV-2 variants. Using immunoSEQ multiplex PCR, the repertoire was profiled, and TCRdb retains in-frame clones only, with some absent. The sample consists of roughly 450,000 clones, more than 80% of them appearing once. The source material was peripheral blood, sampled in a trial of Ad26.COV2.S vaccine versus placebo. The receptors come from a person aged 18-65 years who received the Ad26.COV2.S COVID-19 vaccine or a placebo. CDR3s include the opening cysteine and the closing phenylalanine or tryptophan. D genes are given only for firm matches. The listing skips clone size in some rows; elsewhere it reads once, few, many or a size class.

-,TRBJ1-5,TRBV19,-,TGTGCCAGTCTTTCGTCTAATCAGCCCCAGCATTTT,CASLSSNQPQHF
-,TRBJ1-6,TRBV7-8,-,TGTGCCAGCAGCTTAGCGGATCAGGGAGTCGGCTCCTATAATTCACCCCTCCACTTT,CASSLADQGVGSYNSPLHF
-,TRBJ1-1,TRBV11-2,-,TGTGCCAGCAGCTTGTTTGGCCTCCCGACCACCGAACGGGACACTGAAGCTTTCTTT,CASSLFGLPTTERDTEAFF
-,TRBJ1-1,TRBV29-1,-,TGCAGCGTTGAGGGCAGGCTGAACACTGAAGCTTTCTTT,CSVEGRLNTEAFF
once,TRBJ1-2,TRBV10-2,-,TGCGCCAGCAGTGAGTCGCGACAGGATCCCTATGGCTACACCTTC,CASSESRQDPYGYTF
-,TRBJ2-7,TRBV10-3,TRBD1,TGTGCCATCAGCTCGGGACAGGGTACCCACGAGCAGTACTTC,CAISSGQGTHEQYF
-,TRBJ2-3,TRBV29-1,TRBD1,TGCAGCGCCTCGGGACAGAGCACAGATACGCAGTATTTT,CSASGQSTDTQYF
-,TRBJ1-5,TRBV29-1,TRBD1,TGCAGCGTTTCTCAGGGGGCGCGACAGCCCCAGCATTTT,CSVSQGARQPQHF
-,TRBJ2-5,TRBV5-1,TRBD1,TGCGCCAGCAGTCAGACAGGGGACCAAGAGACCCAGTACTTC,CASSQTGDQETQYF
-,TRBJ2-7,TRBV27,TRBD2,TGTGCCAGCAGTCCCGGGACTAGTGTTAGCTCCTACGAGCAGTACTTC,CASSPGTSVSSYEQYF
once,TRBJ2-1,TRBV12-3/TRBV12-4,-,TGTGCCAGCAGTTTGGGGAGTGAGCAGTTCTTC,CASSLGSEQFF
-,TRBJ1-5,TRBV27,-,TGTGCCAGCAGGACTACAGAATATAGCAATCAGCCCCAGCATTTT,CASRTTEYSNQPQHF
few,TRBJ2-4,TRBV6-2/TRBV6-3,-,TGTGCCAGCAGTTACGGGGGACAATCCATAGCCAAAAACATTCAGTACTTC,CASSYGGQSIAKNIQYF
-,TRBJ1-1,TRBV5-1,TRBD1,TGCGCCAGCAGCTTGGCCCTCGGGACAGGATTGAACACTGAAGCTTTCTTT,CASSLALGTGLNTEAFF
-,TRBJ1-6,TRBV11-2,-,TGTGCCAGCAGCCAGGCCCAGGGAATGGGCGTTAGGAATTCACCCCTCCACTTT,CASSQAQGMGVRNSPLHF
-,TRBJ1-1,TRBV3-1/TRBV3-2,-,TGTGCCAGCAGCCAATCTGACGGTGCGGCTTTCTTT,CASSQSDGAAFF
-,TRBJ2-1,TRBV7-2,-,TGTGCCAGCAGCCCTCGACAAGCTAACAATGAGCAGTTCTTC,CASSPRQANNEQFF
once,TRBJ2-3,TRBV2,-,TGTGCCAGCAGTGAAGCGCGGGATACGCAGTATTTT,CASSEARDTQYF
-,TRBJ2-1,TRBV10-3,TRBD1,TGTGCCATCAAAGGGACAGACTACAATGAGCAGTTCTTC,CAIKGTDYNEQFF
-,TRBJ2-1,TRBV10-1,-,TGCGCCAGCAGTGAGTCGAGGCTACCAAGTGAGCAGTTCTTC,CASSESRLPSEQFF
-,TRBJ1-4,TRBV7-9,-,TGTGCCAGCAGCCCCCCCGAGCGAAATGAAAAACTGTTTTTT,CASSPPERNEKLFF
few,TRBJ2-2,TRBV7-3,-,TGTGCCAGCAGCTCCCGGACCTCGTCCACCGGGGAGCTGTTTTTT,CASSSRTSSTGELFF
-,TRBJ1-5,TRBV19,-,TGTGCCAGTAGTATAGGTGCAGGGGGCAATCAGCCCCAGCATTTT,CASSIGAGGNQPQHF
-,TRBJ1-2,TRBV5-4,-,TGTGCCAGCAGCTTTGGCGGGGGACGGCCCGACTCGCGCTACACCTTC,CASSFGGGRPDSRYTF
-,TRBJ2-1,TRBV19,TRBD2,TGTGCCAGTAGTATCGATAGCGGGAGAAGCTCCTACAATGAGCAGTTCTTC,CASSIDSGRSSYNEQFF
once,TRBJ1-1,TRBV6-5,TRBD1,TGTGCCAGCAGTTTCCGGGGACAGCCGAACACTGAAGCTTTCTTT,CASSFRGQPNTEAFF
-,TRBJ2-1,TRBV11-2,TRBD2,TGTGCCAGCAGGCCGGGGACTAGCGGGCGGAGCTCCTACAATGAGCAGTTCTTC,CASRPGTSGRSSYNEQFF
-,TRBJ1-5,TRBV10-1,-,TGCGCCAGCACAAACAATCAGCCCCAGCATTTT,CASTNNQPQHF
-,TRBJ2-3,TRBV24-1,-,TGTGCCACTGGGGACATCACAGATACGCAGTATTTT,CATGDITDTQYF
-,TRBJ1-2,TRBV5-1,TRBD1,TGCGCCAGCAGCTTGGTGGGACAGGGAGACTATGGCTACACCTTC,CASSLVGQGDYGYTF
-,TRBJ2-1,TRBV7-2,-,TGTGCCAGCAGCTTAGATGTGGGGAGATACAATGAGCAGTTCTTC,CASSLDVGRYNEQFF
once,TRBJ1-2,TRBV7-9,TRBD1,TGTGCCAGCAGCCCGACAGGGCTAGCTAACTATGGCTACACCTTC,CASSPTGLANYGYTF
-,TRBJ2-7,TRBV6-2/TRBV6-3,-,TGTGCCAGCAGTTCCCCCGGGACTTCTTCCTACGAGCAGTACTTC,CASSSPGTSSYEQYF
-,TRBJ2-1,TRBV28,TRBD2,TGTGCCAGCAGCGCCAGACTAGCGGGAACCCTTTCGGGGTTCTTC,CASSARLAGTLSGFF
-,TRBJ2-1,TRBV5-6,TRBD2,TGTGCCAGCAGCGACGGGACTAGCGGGAGGGTGAGGCAGTTCTTC,CASSDGTSGRVRQFF
-,TRBJ2-5,TRBV25-1,-,TGTGCCAGCAGTGATATAGGGTCGAAGAAGACCCAGTACTTC,CASSDIGSKKTQYF
few,TRBJ2-2,TRBV10-3,-,TGTGCCATCAGTGACTCCCAGGGCTCCGGGGAGCTGTTTTTT,CAISDSQGSGELFF
-,TRBJ2-2,TRBV5-1,-,TGCGCCAGCAGCTTGGTTGGGAGTAAGCCCGGGGAGCTGTTTTTT,CASSLVGSKPGELFF
-,TRBJ1-6,TRBV4-3,-,TGCGCCAGCAGCCAAGACTCCAGTTCACCCCTCCACTTT,CASSQDSSSPLHF
-,TRBJ2-5,TRBV28,-,TGTGCCAGCAACACCCAAGAGACCCAGTACTTC,CASNTQETQYF
-,TRBJ2-1,TRBV5-1,TRBD2,TGCGCCAGCAGCCCCCAGACTAGCGGGAGAATCGATGAGCAGTTCTTC,CASSPQTSGRIDEQFF
-,TRBJ1-2,TRBV19,-,TGTGCCAGTAACACGGGATCTAACTATGGCTACACCTTC,CASNTGSNYGYTF
-,TRBJ2-7,TRBV20-1,TRBD2,TGCAGTGCGAGTCGGTCAATAGCGGGCTCCGTCTACGAGCAGTACTTC,CSASRSIAGSVYEQYF
-,TRBJ2-7,TRBV24-1,TRBD1,TGTGCCACCAGTGATTCCGGGACAGGGTTGTCGGAGCAGTACTTC,CATSDSGTGLSEQYF
-,TRBJ1-5,TRBV5-5,-,TGTGCCAGCACCATAACCCCCAATCAGCCCCAGCATTTT,CASTITPNQPQHF
-,TRBJ1-2,TRBV28,TRBD1,TGTGCCAGCAGCACATGGACAGGGGGGGAGGTCTATGGCTACACCTTC,CASSTWTGGEVYGYTF
once,TRBJ1-5,TRBV9,TRBD1,TGTGCCAGCAGCCAGGACAGGGATCAGCCCCAGCATTTT,CASSQDRDQPQHF
-,TRBJ2-1,TRBV21-1,-,TGTGCCAGCAGCAAAGCACATCGGCTAGCGGGAGGGAGGTCCTACAATGAGCAGTTCTTC,CASSKAHRLAGGRSYNEQFF